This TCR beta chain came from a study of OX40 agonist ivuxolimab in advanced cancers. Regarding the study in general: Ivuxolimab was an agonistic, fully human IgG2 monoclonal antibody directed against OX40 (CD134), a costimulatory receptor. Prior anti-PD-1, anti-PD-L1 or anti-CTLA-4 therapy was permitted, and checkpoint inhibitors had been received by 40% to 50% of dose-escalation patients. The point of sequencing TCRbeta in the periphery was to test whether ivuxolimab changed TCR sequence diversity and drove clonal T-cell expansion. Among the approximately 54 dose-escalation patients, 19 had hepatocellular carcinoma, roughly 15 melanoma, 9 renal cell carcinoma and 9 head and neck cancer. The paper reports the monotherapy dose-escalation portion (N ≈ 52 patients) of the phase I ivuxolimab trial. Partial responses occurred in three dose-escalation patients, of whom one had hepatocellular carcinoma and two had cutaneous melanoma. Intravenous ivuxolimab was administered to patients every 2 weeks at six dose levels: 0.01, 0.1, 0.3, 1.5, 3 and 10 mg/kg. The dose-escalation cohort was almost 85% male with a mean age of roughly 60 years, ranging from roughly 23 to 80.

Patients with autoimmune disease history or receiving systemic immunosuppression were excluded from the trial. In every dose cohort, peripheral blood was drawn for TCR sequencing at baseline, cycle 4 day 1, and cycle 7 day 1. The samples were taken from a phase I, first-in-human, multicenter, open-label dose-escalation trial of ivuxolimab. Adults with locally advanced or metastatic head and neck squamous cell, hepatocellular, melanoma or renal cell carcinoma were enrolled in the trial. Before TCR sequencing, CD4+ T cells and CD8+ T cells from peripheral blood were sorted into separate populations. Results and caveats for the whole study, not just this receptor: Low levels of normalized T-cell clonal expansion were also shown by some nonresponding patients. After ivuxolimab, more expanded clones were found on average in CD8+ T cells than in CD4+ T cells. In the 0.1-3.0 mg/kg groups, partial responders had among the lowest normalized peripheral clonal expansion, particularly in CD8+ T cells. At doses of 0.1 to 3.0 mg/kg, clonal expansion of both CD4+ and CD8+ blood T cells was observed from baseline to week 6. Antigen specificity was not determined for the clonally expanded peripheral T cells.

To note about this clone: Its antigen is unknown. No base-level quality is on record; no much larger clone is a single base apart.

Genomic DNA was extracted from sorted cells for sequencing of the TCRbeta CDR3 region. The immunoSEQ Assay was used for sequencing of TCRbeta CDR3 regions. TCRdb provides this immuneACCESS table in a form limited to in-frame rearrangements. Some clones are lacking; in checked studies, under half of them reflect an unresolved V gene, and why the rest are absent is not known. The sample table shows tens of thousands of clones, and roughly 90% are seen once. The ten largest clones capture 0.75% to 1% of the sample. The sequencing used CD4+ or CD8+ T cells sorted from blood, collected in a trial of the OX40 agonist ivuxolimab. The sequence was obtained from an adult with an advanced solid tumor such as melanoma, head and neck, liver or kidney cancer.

The CDR3 has the sequence CASRTGIYNSPLHF. The nucleotides read TGTGCCAGCAGGACAGGAATCTATAATTCACCCCTCCACTTT. The chain is made from TRBV2 and TRBJ1-6, with a tentative D gene TRBD1 over 6 matching bases. CDR1 is given as SNHLY and CDR2 as FYNNEI, both from the germline V gene. The CDR3 starts with the cysteine, ends with the phenylalanine, and has 14 residues. The sequence is cut down to CDR3 DNA, 42 bases in frame from base 1. V sheds 6 bases and J sheds 3 bases, leaving 9 bases between their ends.